This T cell receptor (beta chain) was retrieved from a study of blood T cells in healthy people across ages. Points from the study as a whole: Researchers said unsorted PBMCs prevented a conclusive naive versus antigen-experienced comparison. Older age went with lower TCR beta diversity per million T cells, in a roughly linear way.

Using a J-beta primer mix together with a sample-barcoded 5' primer, a second PCR was run for roughly 7 to 12 cycles. TCRdb called the 5' RACE reads again in MiXCR, with one record for every CDR3 protein. Of 540,000 or so distinct CDR3 sequences listed, around half are singletons. PBMCs, at least 6.5 million per sample, were isolated. The V gene lost 4 bases and the J gene lost 5 bases, with 9 bases spanning the gap. CDR1 LGHNA and CDR2 YSLEER come from the germline V gene. The CDR3 consists of 13 residues. This clonotype has a handful of counts. Its antigen remains unknown. The chain uses TRBV4-3 and TRBJ2-1; the D is unclear. Sequencing used blood. This TCR was recovered from an elderly man in good health. The CDR3, as DNA: TGCGCCAGCAGCCGCGGACGGAACAATGAGCAGTTCTTC. Translated, it gives CASSRGRNNEQFF.